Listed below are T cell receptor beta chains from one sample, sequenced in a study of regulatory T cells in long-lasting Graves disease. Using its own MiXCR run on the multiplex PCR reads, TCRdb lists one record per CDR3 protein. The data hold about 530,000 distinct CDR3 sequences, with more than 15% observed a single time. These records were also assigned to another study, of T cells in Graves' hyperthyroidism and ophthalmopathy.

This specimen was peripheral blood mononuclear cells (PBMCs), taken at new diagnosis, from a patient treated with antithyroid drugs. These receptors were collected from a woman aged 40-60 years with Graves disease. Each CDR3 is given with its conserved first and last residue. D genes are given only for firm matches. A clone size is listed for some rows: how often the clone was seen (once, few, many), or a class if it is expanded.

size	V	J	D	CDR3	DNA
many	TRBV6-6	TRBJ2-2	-	CASSYSPRGTGELFF	TGTGCCAGCAGTTACTCGCCCAGAGGCACCGGGGAGCTGTTTTTT
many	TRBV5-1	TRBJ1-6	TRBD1	CASSAGQVGDSPLHF	TGCGCCAGCAGCGCCGGACAGGTTGGTGATTCACCCCTCCACTTT
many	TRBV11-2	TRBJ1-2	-	CASSSVPSYGYTF	TGTGCCAGCAGCTCGGTCCCGAGCTATGGCTACACCTTC
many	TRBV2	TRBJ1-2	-	CASSEVIGYWGYTF	TGTGCCAGCAGTGAAGTAATTGGTTACTGGGGCTACACCTTC
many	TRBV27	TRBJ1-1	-	CASSPYTGFNEAFF	TGTGCCAGCAGTCCCTACACAGGGTTCAATGAAGCTTTCTTT
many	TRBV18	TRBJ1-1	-	CASSPLEGLAEAFF	TGTGCCAGCTCACCACTAGAGGGGCTGGCTGAAGCTTTCTTT
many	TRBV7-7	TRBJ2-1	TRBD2	CASSLESGGTYNEQFF	TGTGCTAGCAGCTTAGAAAGCGGGGGGACCTACAATGAGCAGTTCTTC
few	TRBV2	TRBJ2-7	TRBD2	CASSEWEAGGSQGYEQYF	TGTGCCAGCAGTGAATGGGAAGCGGGGGGCTCTCAGGGCTACGAGCAGTACTTC
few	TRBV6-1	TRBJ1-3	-	CAIRGQTASGNTIYF	TGTGCCATCAGAGGACAAACTGCCTCTGGAAACACCATATATTTT
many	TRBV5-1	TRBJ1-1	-	CASSLEGIGTEAFF	TGCGCCAGCAGCTTGGAAGGGATTGGGACTGAAGCTTTCTTT
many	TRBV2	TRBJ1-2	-	CASSSDSYYGYTF	TGTGCCAGCAGTTCGGACAGCTACTATGGCTACACCTTC
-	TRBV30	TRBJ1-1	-	CAWTPGGNTEAFF	TGTGCCTGGACGCCAGGAGGGAACACTGAAGCTTTCTTT
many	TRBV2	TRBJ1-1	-	CASRKQLEAFF	TGTGCCAGCAGAAAACAGCTTGAAGCTTTCTTT
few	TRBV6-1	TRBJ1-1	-	CASQSPPDNTEAFF	TGTGCCAGCCAATCCCCCCCAGATAACACTGAAGCTTTCTTT
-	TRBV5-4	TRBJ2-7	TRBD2	CASSSGTSGARSYEQYF	TGTGCCAGCAGCTCCGGGACTAGCGGGGCCCGCTCCTACGAGCAGTACTTC
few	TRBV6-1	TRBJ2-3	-	CASSKGGWDTQYF	TGTGCCAGCAGTAAAGGGGGGTGGGATACGCAGTATTTT
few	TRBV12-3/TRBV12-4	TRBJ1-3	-	CASDGTLSGNTIYF	TGTGCCAGCGATGGGACACTCTCTGGAAACACCATATATTTT
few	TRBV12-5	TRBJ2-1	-	CASGLGTQPYNEQFF	TGTGCTAGTGGTTTGGGTACACAGCCCTACAATGAGCAGTTCTTC
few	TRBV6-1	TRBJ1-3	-	CASSPTAPGNTIYF	TGTGCCAGCAGCCCCACGGCCCCTGGAAACACCATATATTTT
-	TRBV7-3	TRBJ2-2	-	CASSLPGLGELFF	TGTGCCAGCAGCCTTCCAGGGCTCGGGGAGCTGTTTTTT
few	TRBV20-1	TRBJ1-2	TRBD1	CSAPAGQGLYGYTF	TGCAGTGCCCCGGCGGGACAGGGGCTCTATGGCTACACCTTC
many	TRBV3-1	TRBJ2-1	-	CASSKPPRNNEQFF	TGTGCCAGCAGCAAACCCCCCCGAAACAATGAGCAGTTCTTC
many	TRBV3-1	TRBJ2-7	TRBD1	CASSPGQGDYEQYF	TGCGCCAGCAGCCCGGGACAGGGAGACTACGAGCAGTACTTC
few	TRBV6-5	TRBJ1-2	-	CASSYLGQGTDGYTF	TGTGCCAGCAGTTACCTAGGGCAGGGGACGGACGGCTACACCTTC
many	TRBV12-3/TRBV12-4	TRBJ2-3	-	CASSFSRAADTQYF	TGTGCCAGCAGTTTTTCCAGGGCGGCAGATACGCAGTATTTT
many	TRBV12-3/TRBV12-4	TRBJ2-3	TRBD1	CASSPPTGTGTTDTQYF	TGTGCCAGCAGTCCCCCGACCGGGACAGGGACCACAGATACGCAGTATTTT
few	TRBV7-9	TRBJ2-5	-	CASSLRLQGRETQYF	TGTGCCAGCAGCTTAAGGCTCCAGGGGAGGGAGACCCAGTACTTC
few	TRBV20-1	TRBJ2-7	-	CSARVGLALGEQYF	TGCAGTGCTAGAGTCGGCCTCGCGTTGGGTGAGCAGTACTTC
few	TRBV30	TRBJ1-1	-	CAWSSTGGRMNTEAFF	TGTGCCTGGAGTTCTACGGGGGGGCGTATGAACACTGAAGCTTTCTTT
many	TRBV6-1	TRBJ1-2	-	CASSDATGGRYGYTF	TGTGCCAGCAGTGACGCTACTGGGGGACGTTATGGCTACACCTTC
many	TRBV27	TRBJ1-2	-	CASSNGVDYGYTF	TGTGCCAGCAGCAACGGGGTGGACTATGGCTACACCTTC
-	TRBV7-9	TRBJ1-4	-	CASSLVWRDEKLFF	TGTGCCAGCAGCTTAGTGTGGAGGGATGAAAAACTGTTTTTT
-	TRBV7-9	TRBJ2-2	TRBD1	CASSPGGQGFGELFF	TGTGCCAGCAGCCCCGGGGGACAGGGATTCGGGGAGCTGTTTTTT
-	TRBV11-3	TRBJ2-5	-	CASSSAWGVEETQYF	TGTGCCAGCAGCTCAGCCTGGGGGGTGGAAGAGACCCAGTACTTC
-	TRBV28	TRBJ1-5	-	CASSFLQGEGNQPQHF	TGTGCCAGCAGTTTTCTTCAGGGTGAAGGCAATCAGCCCCAGCATTTT
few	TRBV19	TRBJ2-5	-	CASRPRVGFWQETQYF	TGTGCCAGTAGGCCTAGGGTGGGATTCTGGCAAGAGACCCAGTACTTC
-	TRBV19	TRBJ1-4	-	CASSIAAVGQRATNEKLFF	TGTGCCAGTAGTATAGCGGCAGTCGGCCAACGTGCAACTAATGAAAAACTGTTTTTT
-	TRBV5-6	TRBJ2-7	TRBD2	CASSLEPSGGYYEQYF	TGTGCCAGCAGCTTGGAGCCCAGCGGGGGATACTACGAGCAGTACTTC
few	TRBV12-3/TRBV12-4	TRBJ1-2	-	CASSKISYGYTF	TGTGCCAGCAGTAAAATCAGCTATGGCTACACCTTC
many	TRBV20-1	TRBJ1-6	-	CSARVGSYNSPLHF	TGCAGTGCTAGAGTGGGGAGTTATAATTCACCCCTCCACTTT
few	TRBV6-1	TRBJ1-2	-	CASRGYTGPGYTF	TGTGCCAGCAGGGGGTACACAGGGCCTGGCTACACCTTC
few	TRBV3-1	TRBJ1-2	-	CASSPTASATYNYGYTF	TGTGCCAGCAGCCCGACAGCGTCCGCCACCTATAACTATGGCTACACCTTC
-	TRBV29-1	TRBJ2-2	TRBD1	CSSRDSPNTGELFF	TGCAGCAGCCGGGACAGTCCGAACACCGGGGAGCTGTTTTTT
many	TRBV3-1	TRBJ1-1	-	CASSLSFRTTWDTEAFF	TGTGCCAGCAGCCTTTCCTTTCGGACCACTTGGGACACTGAAGCTTTCTTT
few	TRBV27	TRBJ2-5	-	CASRTYGLLQETQYF	TGTGCCAGTCGAACCTACGGCCTGCTGCAAGAGACCCAGTACTTC